This T cell receptor beta chain was captured by sequencing in a study of shared clonotypes between healthy human individuals. Overall study: Used for every donor were three CD4 naive, three CD4 memory, two CD8 naive and one CD8 memory plate.

Naive CD8 cells lacked CD45RO and underwent positive selection for CCR7, leaving out terminally differentiated effector memory CD45RA+ cells. Donors, healthy HIV-negative adults, lacked recent acute infections or vaccinations. Execution of the assay was at deep level. Data came from immunoSEQ multiplex PCR; TCRdb stores just in-frame clones and leaves some out. The sample holds fewer than 1 million clones, just over 95% seen once. In germline, CDR1 is LNHDA, CDR2 SQIVND (reference sequence). V trimming: 3 bases; J trimming: 7 bases; junction bases outside the gene matches: 18. CDR3 length: 18 amino acids.

The clonotype comes from a young man in good health. The chain is built from TRBV19 and TRBJ2-1; 7 bases align to TRBD2. The sample comprised naive CD8+ T cells sorted from blood. The CDR3 reads CASSIILGLPEGGNEQFF. The CDR3 bases are TGTGCCAGTAGTATTATCCTAGGGCTACCCGAGGGAGGGAATGAGCAGTTCTTC.